This T cell receptor beta chain was sequenced in a study of cytomegalovirus exposure and HLA in healthy donors. Study-level background: Most genotyped donors, over 70% of some 400, had Caucasian-associated genetic ancestry.

As regards this clone: Its target is unknown.

Findings and limits, study-wide: CMV serostatus stood as the only immune exposure information on hand.

V lost 2 bases and J lost 5; bases outside the gene matches: 6. CDR1 is SGHDT and CDR2 is YYEEEE in the germline V gene. The CDR3 has 14 residues. This PCR relied on a set of 60 Vbeta primers and 13 Jbeta primers. How the authors handled the data: A later analysis tallied about 80 million unique TCR beta chains, around 12 million of them shared. Assay used: immunoSEQ multiplex PCR; TCRdb lists only in-frame clones, some missing. V and J calls and clone size follow that table, whereas D and trimming were derived from the DNA. The sample records some 150,000 clones, just under 80% being singletons. Sequenced input: PBMCs. The origin of this receptor is a woman in her 50s in good health and CMV-seronegative. V is TRBV5-6 and J is TRBJ2-5; TRBD1 matches at 7 bases. Written as DNA, the CDR3 is TGTGCCAGCAGCTTACCAAGGGGGCCGGAGACCCAGTACTTC. The encoded protein is CASSLPRGPETQYF.